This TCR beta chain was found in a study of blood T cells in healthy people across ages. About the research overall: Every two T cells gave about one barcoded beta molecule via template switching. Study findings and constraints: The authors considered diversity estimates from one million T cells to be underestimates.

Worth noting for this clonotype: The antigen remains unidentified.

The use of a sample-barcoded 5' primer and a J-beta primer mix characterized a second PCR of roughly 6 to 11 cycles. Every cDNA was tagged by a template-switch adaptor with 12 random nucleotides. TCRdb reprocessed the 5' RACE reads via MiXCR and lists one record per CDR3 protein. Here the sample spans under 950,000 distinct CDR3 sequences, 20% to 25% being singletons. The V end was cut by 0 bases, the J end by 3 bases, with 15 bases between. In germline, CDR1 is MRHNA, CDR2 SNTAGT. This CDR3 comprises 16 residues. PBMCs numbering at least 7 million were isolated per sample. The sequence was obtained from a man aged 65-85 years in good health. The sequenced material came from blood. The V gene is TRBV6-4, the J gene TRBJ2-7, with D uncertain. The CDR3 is CASSDSSNPELYEQYF. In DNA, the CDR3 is TGTGCCAGCAGTGACTCGAGCAACCCAGAGCTCTACGAGCAGTACTTC.